A selection of T cell receptor beta chains follows, all from one sample in a study of T-cell memory formation after mild COVID-19. Via MiXCR, TCRdb re-called the 5' RACE reads, giving one row per CDR3 protein. This repertoire shows roughly 550,000 distinct CDR3 sequences, just over 20% found once; its top ten account for around 12%. Sequences were obtained from PBMCs or a T cell subset sorted from them (not recorded which). The source of these receptors is an adult woman who had mild COVID-19 (a few samples of this study predate the infection). Cell type and time point are not known. The CDR3 runs from the conserved cysteine through the conserved F or W. D genes are given only for firm matches. Clone size is stated in some rows and not others, as once, few, many or a class when expanded.

CDR3 DNA: TGTGCCAGCAGTGCAAGGGAGCGGGGGTTTCACTACGAGCAGTACTTC
CDR3 protein: CASSARERGFHYEQYF
CDR3 length: 16
J gene: TRBJ2-7
V gene: TRBV6-2/TRBV6-3
clone size: -
D gene: TRBD2

CDR3 DNA: TGTGCCAGACAGGGTCAGCCCCAGCATTTT
CDR3 protein: CARQGQPQHF
CDR3 length: 10
J gene: TRBJ1-5
V gene: TRBV27
clone size: -
D gene: -

CDR3 DNA: TGTGCCAGCAGCTTAGGGGCGGTTAGCAATCAGCCCCAGCATTTT
CDR3 protein: CASSLGAVSNQPQHF
CDR3 length: 15
J gene: TRBJ1-5
V gene: TRBV7-2
clone size: few
D gene: -

CDR3 DNA: TGTGCCAGCTCAGGACGACAGGGGGTGAAAAACGAGCAGTACTTC
CDR3 protein: CASSGRQGVKNEQYF
CDR3 length: 15
J gene: TRBJ2-7
V gene: TRBV18
clone size: few
D gene: TRBD1

CDR3 DNA: TGCAGTGCTAGCTGGGACAGGGGGCACACTGAAGCTTTCTTT
CDR3 protein: CSASWDRGHTEAFF
CDR3 length: 14
J gene: TRBJ1-1
V gene: TRBV20-1
clone size: -
D gene: TRBD1

CDR3 DNA: TGTGCCACCAGTGGGGACAGAAGCACAGATACGCAGTATTTT
CDR3 protein: CATSGDRSTDTQYF
CDR3 length: 14
J gene: TRBJ2-3
V gene: TRBV24-1
clone size: few
D gene: TRBD1

CDR3 DNA: TGTGCCAGCAGCCGGGATACTAGCGGGGGTCCGGAGACCCAGTACTTC
CDR3 protein: CASSRDTSGGPETQYF
CDR3 length: 16
J gene: TRBJ2-5
V gene: TRBV5-5
clone size: -
D gene: TRBD2

CDR3 DNA: TGTGCCAGCAAAGGTCGGGGGCTTCAGCCCCAGCATTTT
CDR3 protein: CASKGRGLQPQHF
CDR3 length: 13
J gene: TRBJ1-5
V gene: TRBV6-1
clone size: -
D gene: -

CDR3 DNA: TGTGCCAGCCGGGGCCAGGAAGAGACCCAGTACTTC
CDR3 protein: CASRGQEETQYF
CDR3 length: 12
J gene: TRBJ2-5
V gene: TRBV12-3/TRBV12-4
clone size: few
D gene: -

CDR3 DNA: TGCAGTGCTACCGTACCTAGCGGAGCTAGCACAGATACGCAGTATTTT
CDR3 protein: CSATVPSGASTDTQYF
CDR3 length: 16
J gene: TRBJ2-3
V gene: TRBV20-1
clone size: -
D gene: TRBD2